This T cell receptor beta chain was profiled in a study of T cell changes during pregnancy in multiple sclerosis. This clone appeared a single time. Here immunoSEQ multiplex PCR was the method, and the copy in TCRdb shows in-frame clones only, minus some. The sample lists roughly 84,000 clones; about 93% were seen once. Trimming at V came to 4 bases and at J to 10 bases, leaving 11 bases not matched to a gene. Germline-derived CDR1 and CDR2 are SQVTM and ANQGSEA. CDR3 length equals 14 residues. J is TRBJ2-1 and V is TRBV29-1; 9 bases fit TRBD2. Here the sequenced sample was peripheral blood, taken in the third trimester of pregnancy. The TCR sequence derives from a female donor in good health, enrolled as a control in a pregnancy study. CDR3 residues: CSVVKLAGPGEQFF. In DNA form, the CDR3 reads TGCAGCGTTGTAAAGCTAGCGGGGCCTGGGGAGCAGTTCTTC.